Given below is one TCR beta chain in context. Repertoires were generated with immunoSEQ multiplex PCR, while TCRdb's copy carries only in-frame clones and drops some. The sample yields 58,000 or so clones, around 91% seen once. The data originate from a study of OX40 agonist ivuxolimab in advanced cancers. The V segment lost 9 bases and the J segment 4 bases; nucleotides outside the gene matches: 2. CDR3 length: 11 amino acids. The germline CDR1 and CDR2 sequences are MNHEY and SVGAGI. The receptor comes from an adult with an advanced solid tumor such as melanoma, head and neck, liver or kidney cancer. The sample here was CD4+ or CD8+ T cells sorted from blood, taken in a trial of the OX40 agonist ivuxolimab. The V call is TRBV6-5, the J call TRBJ2-7; 8 bases line up with TRBD2. The CDR3 sequence is CASRGGYEQYF. Here the CDR3 DNA reads TGTGCCAGTCGGGGGGGTTACGAGCAGTACTTC.